The 17 T cell receptor beta chains below all came from one sample that was sequenced in a study of glioma-infiltrating T cells. Using RNA template, CDR3s of TCR alpha and beta were amplified with iRepertoire arm-PCR. One entry per CDR3 protein, called by TCRdb with MiXCR from the multiplex PCR reads. The sample yields approximately 100,000 distinct CDR3 sequences, 25% to 30% seen once. The specimen was glioma tissue, nonneoplastic brain tissue, or PBMCs (not recorded which). The origin of the receptors is a human donor with low-grade glioma or glioblastoma, undergoing nonglioma brain surgery, or in good health (not recorded which).

Worth noting for this clonotype: A single base separates this from a much larger clone, so it may be a read error. This chain connects TRBV5-1 to TRBJ1-1; weak D call: TRBD1 (6 bases). V was shortened by 6 bases and J by 3 bases, with 15 bases between the two germline ends. In germline, CDR1 is SGHRS, CDR2 YFSETQ. The CDR3 extends over 14 amino acids. Written as DNA, the CDR3 is TGCGCCAGCATCTTTTCCAGGGGTGACACTGAAGCTTTCTTT. It encodes CASIFSRGDTEAFF.

The table lists this clonotype with many counts. V and J are TRBV20-1 and TRBJ1-5; D not resolved. V lost 3 bases and J lost 3, with 15 bases in between. Looked up from germline, CDR1 is DFQATT and CDR2 is SNEGSKA (reference sequence). CDR3 length: 15 residues. CDR3 loop: CSARPSTAVNQPQHF. DNA for the CDR3: TGCAGTGCTAGGCCAAGCACAGCAGTCAATCAGCCCCAGCATTTT.

This clonotype was recorded at least ten times. The chain has TRBV20-1 and TRBJ2-1; TRBD2 matches at 10 bases. The CDR3 is 14 residues long. The V and J ends lost 5 bases and 6 bases, in that order; junction bases with no gene match: 7. The V gene's germline CDR1 is DFQATT and CDR2 SNEGSKA (reference sequence). CDR3 loop: CSAPSGGGINEQFF. The CDR3 nucleotides read TGCAGTGCTCCCAGCGGGGGGGGGATCAATGAGCAGTTCTTC.

This clonotype has at least ten counts. The rearrangement joins TRBV6-5 to TRBJ2-2; D is undetermined. The CDR3 consists of 13 residues. The V gene's germline CDR1 is MNHEY and CDR2 SVGAGI. Trimming took 0 bases from V and 8 from J, leaving 7 bases between them. The CDR3 coding sequence is TGTGCCAGCAGTTACTCCCTTCAGGGGGAGCTGTTTTTT. Its translation: CASSYSLQGELFF.

This clonotype has ten or more counts. The chain has TRBV28 and TRBJ2-5; 8 bases fit TRBD1. The CDR3 covers 13 residues. Germline V CDR1 and CDR2: MDHEN, SYDVKM. With 3 bases clipped from V and 8 bases from J, the junction kept 5 bases outside the gene matches. The DNA of the CDR3 is TGTGCCAGCAGTTTGCAGGGGGCGGCAACCCAGTACTTC. As protein: CASSLQGAATQYF.

For this clonotype: This may be a read error: a much more frequent sequence differs by one nucleotide. CDR3 region: CASSLLGSTEAFF. The CDR3 region has the DNA TGTGCCAGCAGCTTATTAGGGAGCACTGAAGCTTTCTTT. The rearrangement uses TRBV11-2 and TRBJ1-1; D call uncertain. This CDR3 comprises 13 residues. The germline V gene encodes CDR1 SGHAT and CDR2 FQNNGV. The V gene lost 2 bases and the J gene lost 4 bases, with 8 bases spanning the gap. The full variable domain, completed using reference TRBV11-2 and TRBJ1-1, is EAGVAQSPRYKIIEKRQSVAFWCNPISGHATLYWYQQILGQGPKLLIQFQNNGVVDDSQLPKDRFSAERLKGVDSTLKIQPAKLEDSAVYLCASSLLGSTEAFFGQGTRLTVV.

The sample holds many counts of this clonotype. V usage is TRBV20-1 and J usage is TRBJ2-1; tentative D call: TRBD2 (5 bases). CDR1 and CDR2 from the germline V gene are DFQATT and SNEGSKA (reference sequence). V lost 5 bases and J 0 bases, leaving 11 bases between the germline ends. This CDR3 is built from 14 residues. The CDR3 loop is CSAFGLVSYNEQFF. The DNA of the CDR3 is TGCAGTGCTTTTGGACTTGTCTCCTACAATGAGCAGTTCTTC.

The chain carries TRBV3-1 and TRBJ2-5; tentatively, D is TRBD1 or TRBD2 (5 bases each). The germline CDR1 and CDR2 sequences are LGHDT and YNNKEL (reference sequence). V was clipped by 2 bases and J by 1 base, with 11 bases between them. The CDR3 length is 15 residues. The CDR3 nucleotides read TGTGCCAGCAGCCAAATTCTAGGGACCCAAGAGACCCAGTACTTC. Protein: CASSQILGTQETQYF.

In this sample, this clonotype turned up many times. J is TRBJ2-2 and V is TRBV12-3 or TRBV12-4; 8 nucleotides align to TRBD1. There are 15 residues in the CDR3. V lost 7 bases and J lost 5; bases outside the gene matches: 9. The DNA of the CDR3 is TGTGCCAGCACTCTCGGACAGGGAAAGACCGGGGAGCTGTTTTTT. This codes for CASTLGQGKTGELFF.

This clonotype was found many times. The chain employs TRBV11-2 and TRBJ2-5; TRBD1 agrees at 9 bases. V gave up 5 bases and J gave up 6 bases; unmatched junction bases: 10. Germline CDR1 and CDR2: SGHAT and FQNNGV. This CDR3 spans 15 amino acids. Here the CDR3 reads CASSTGTGMRKTQYF. Written as DNA, the CDR3 is TGTGCCAGCAGCACCGGGACAGGGATGCGAAAGACCCAGTACTTC. Complete variable domain (other parts from reference TRBV11-2 and TRBJ2-5): EAGVAQSPRYKIIEKRQSVAFWCNPISGHATLYWYQQILGQGPKLLIQFQNNGVVDDSQLPKDRFSAERLKGVDSTLKIQPAKLEDSAVYLCASSTGTGMRKTQYFGPGTRLLVL.

This clonotype was counted ten times or more. The rearrangement joins TRBV18 to TRBJ2-5, with D possibly matching TRBD2 (6 bases). The CDR3 sequence is 16 residues long. The V and J ends lost 4 bases and 4 bases respectively, with 19 bases between them. Germline loops: CDR1 KGHSH, CDR2 LQKENI. The DNA for the CDR3 is TGTGCCAGCTCACTAGGATATCGGGAGTTGGGAGAGACCCAGTACTTC. It encodes CASSLGYRELGETQYF. The full variable domain, rest sourced from reference TRBV18 and TRBJ2-5, is NAGVMQNPRHLVRRRGQEARLRCSPMKGHSHVYWYRQLPEEGLKFMVYLQKENIIDESGMPKERFSAEFPKEGPSILRIQQVVRGDSAAYFCASSLGYRELGETQYFGPGTRLLVL.

In its sample, this clonotype was seen many times. The chain is built from TRBV3-1 and TRBJ1-6, with unresolved D. Germline CDR1 reads LGHDT; CDR2 reads YNNKEL (reference sequence). V lost 1 base to trimming and J lost 8 bases, with 3 bases between them. The CDR3 runs to 12 residues. The CDR3 loop reads CASSQGDSPLHF. DNA of the CDR3: TGTGCCAGCAGCCAAGGAGATTCACCCCTCCACTTT.

This clonotype was counted ten times or more. This chain connects TRBV18 to TRBJ1-2, with D perhaps matching TRBD1 (5 bases). V was trimmed by 5 bases and J by 6 bases, leaving 19 bases between them. The CDR3 loop spans 15 amino acids. Germline values: CDR1 KGHSH, CDR2 LQKENI. DNA of the CDR3: TGTGCCAGCTCATTCGGACAAGCGGGTTCCGATGGCTACACCTTC. This gives the protein CASSFGQAGSDGYTF. The whole variable domain, filled in from reference TRBV18 and TRBJ1-2, reads NAGVMQNPRHLVRRRGQEARLRCSPMKGHSHVYWYRQLPEEGLKFMVYLQKENIIDESGMPKERFSAEFPKEGPSILRIQQVVRGDSAAYFCASSFGQAGSDGYTFGSGTRLTVV.

On this clonotype itself: A much larger clonotype is one base distant, so this may be a read error. This chain joins TRBV7-6 and TRBJ2-3; a weak D match, TRBD2 (5 bases). The CDR3 is 15 amino acids. From germline, CDR1 is SGHVS and CDR2 FNYEAQ. CDR3 region: CASSLSRVSKDTQYF. The CDR3 DNA reads as TGTGCCAGCAGCTTATCGAGGGTTAGCAAAGATACGCAGTATTTT. Together with reference TRBV7-6 and TRBJ2-3, the CDR3 gives the full variable domain: GAGVSQSPRYKVTKRGQDVALRCDPISGHVSLYWYRQALGQGPEFLTYFNYEAQQDKSGLPNDRFSAERPEGSISTLTIQRTEQRDSAMYRCASSLSRVSKDTQYFGPGTRLTVL.

This clonotype showed up many times. In DNA form, the CDR3 reads TGTGCCAGCAGCTATGGACTAGCAACCTACAATGAGCAGTTCTTC. It yields the protein CASSYGLATYNEQFF. V gene TRBV5-4 combines with J gene TRBJ2-1; 8 positions match TRBD2. CDR1 is SGHNT, CDR2 YYREEE, per germline (reference sequence). Trimming cost V 3 bases and J 2 bases; bases outside gene matches: 4. The CDR3 covers 15 residues.

Comment on this clonotype: This clone may be a read error of a much larger clone one base away. V usage is TRBV7-9 and J usage is TRBJ2-1; no firm D call. The CDR3 contains 14 residues. CDR1 SEHNR and CDR2 FQNEAQ come from the germline V gene (reference sequence). V shed 7 bases and J shed 6 bases, with 16 bases lying between them. The CDR3 protein is CASTLQLGCNEQFF. The CDR3 nucleotides read TGTGCCAGCACCCTCCAGTTGGGCTGCAATGAGCAGTTCTTC.

Here the CDR3 reads CASSHLDTGEIFF. The CDR3 region has the DNA TGTGCCAGCAGTCACCTGGACACCGGGGAGATATTTTTT. The rearrangement joins TRBV27 to TRBJ2-2; the D gene could be TRBD1 or TRBD2 (5 bases each). Between the trimmed V and J ends, which lost 5 bases and 17 bases, there was a span of 21 bases. The CDR3 is 13 amino acids. CDR1 and CDR2 from the germline V gene are MNHEY and SMNVEV (reference sequence).